These T cell receptor beta chains were read from a single sample in a study of T cells in Graves' hyperthyroidism and ophthalmopathy. TCRdb independently ran MiXCR on the multiplex PCR reads; one entry per CDR3 protein. The table shows fewer than 650,000 distinct CDR3 sequences, with around 13% occurring only once. Sequencing input: blood. The receptors derive from a woman in her twenties or thirties with Graves' hyperthyroidism that later progressed to Graves' ophthalmopathy. CDR3s include the opening cysteine and the closing phenylalanine or tryptophan. A D gene is named only where the DNA matches it firmly. Only some rows state a clone size, as once, few, many or a class for expanded clones.

clone size: few
D gene: TRBD2
V gene: TRBV7-6
J gene: TRBJ2-7
CDR3 DNA: TGTGCCAGCACCCGCGGGGGAGTTTACGAGCAGTACTTC
CDR3 protein: CASTRGGVYEQYF

clone size: many
D gene: -
V gene: TRBV11-2
J gene: TRBJ1-2
CDR3 DNA: TGTGCCAGCAGCCCTACAGGAGGCTACACCTTC
CDR3 protein: CASSPTGGYTF

clone size: many
D gene: -
V gene: TRBV20-1
J gene: TRBJ2-1
CDR3 DNA: TGCAGTGCTATCGATGCGGGTGGCCGTGGCTCCTACAATGAGCAGTTCTTC
CDR3 protein: CSAIDAGGRGSYNEQFF

clone size: many
D gene: TRBD1
V gene: TRBV12-3/TRBV12-4
J gene: TRBJ2-1
CDR3 DNA: TGTGCCAGCACAGACAGGGGGTTCGGCAATGAGCAGTTCTTC
CDR3 protein: CASTDRGFGNEQFF

clone size: -
D gene: -
V gene: TRBV6-1
J gene: TRBJ1-6
CDR3 DNA: TGTGCCAGCGGCCCAGGGACAACAAATTCACCCCTCCACTTT
CDR3 protein: CASGPGTTNSPLHF

clone size: few
D gene: -
V gene: TRBV19
J gene: TRBJ2-1
CDR3 DNA: TGTGCCAGTAGTTCAGGGCCCCTTCCCGCCTACAATGAGCAGTTCTTC
CDR3 protein: CASSSGPLPAYNEQFF

clone size: many
D gene: TRBD2
V gene: TRBV24-1
J gene: TRBJ2-1
CDR3 DNA: TGTGCCACGAGGGCTAGCGGGAGGACTGAGCAGTTCTTC
CDR3 protein: CATRASGRTEQFF

clone size: many
D gene: -
V gene: TRBV20-1
J gene: TRBJ2-3
CDR3 DNA: TGCAGTGCTAGTTTCATCATAGGACTACCTGAGGTCACAGATACGCAGTATTTT
CDR3 protein: CSASFIIGLPEVTDTQYF

clone size: many
D gene: -
V gene: TRBV6-1
J gene: TRBJ1-1
CDR3 DNA: TGTGCCAGCAGTCAGGGTTGGACTGAAGCTTTCTTT
CDR3 protein: CASSQGWTEAFF

clone size: -
D gene: TRBD1
V gene: TRBV11-2
J gene: TRBJ1-1
CDR3 DNA: TGTGCCAGCAGCATTACCCAGGGGGGGACTGAAGCTTTCTTT
CDR3 protein: CASSITQGGTEAFF

clone size: many
D gene: -
V gene: TRBV19
J gene: TRBJ2-3
CDR3 DNA: TGTGCCAGTAGGTTGGGCGTGAGCACAGATACGCAGTATTTT
CDR3 protein: CASRLGVSTDTQYF

clone size: many
D gene: -
V gene: TRBV6-1
J gene: TRBJ1-6
CDR3 DNA: TGTGCCAGCACCCCGGGCCTCCTGGGGGATTCACCCCTCCACTTT
CDR3 protein: CASTPGLLGDSPLHF

clone size: many
D gene: -
V gene: TRBV27
J gene: TRBJ1-4
CDR3 DNA: TGTGCCAGCAGTTTAAGGGGTGAAAAACTGTTTTTT
CDR3 protein: CASSLRGEKLFF

clone size: many
D gene: -
V gene: TRBV7-2
J gene: TRBJ2-7
CDR3 DNA: TGTGCCAGCAGCTCGCTAAAACCTGTTACCGGACCATCCTACGAGCAGTACTTC
CDR3 protein: CASSSLKPVTGPSYEQYF

clone size: many
D gene: TRBD2
V gene: TRBV20-1
J gene: TRBJ2-7
CDR3 DNA: TGCAGTGCTAGAAAGCGGGGGAGCTCCTACGAGCAGTACTTC
CDR3 protein: CSARKRGSSYEQYF

clone size: -
D gene: -
V gene: TRBV2
J gene: TRBJ2-2
CDR3 DNA: TGTGCCAGCACCCAAAGAGGAGCCGGGGAGCTGTTTTTT
CDR3 protein: CASTQRGAGELFF

clone size: few
D gene: TRBD1
V gene: TRBV5-1
J gene: TRBJ2-2
CDR3 DNA: TGCGCCAGCAGCCCCTCAGGGGGCGGGGAGCTGTTTTTT
CDR3 protein: CASSPSGGGELFF

clone size: many
D gene: TRBD2
V gene: TRBV27
J gene: TRBJ2-1
CDR3 DNA: TGTGCCAGCAGTTTACTCGCGGGAGGGTCCGATGAGCAGTTCTTC
CDR3 protein: CASSLLAGGSDEQFF

clone size: few
D gene: TRBD1
V gene: TRBV10-3
J gene: TRBJ1-4
CDR3 DNA: TGTGCCATCAGTGGGGGACAGGGGTTGACCGAAAAACTGTTTTTT
CDR3 protein: CAISGGQGLTEKLFF

clone size: many
D gene: TRBD1
V gene: TRBV28
J gene: TRBJ1-6
CDR3 DNA: TGTGCCAGCAGTTCCCTTAGACAGGGGGGTTCACCCCTCCACTTT
CDR3 protein: CASSSLRQGGSPLHF

clone size: -
D gene: TRBD1
V gene: TRBV29-1
J gene: TRBJ2-2
CDR3 DNA: TGCAGCGTTCCCAAGCCCGGGACAGGGGGGACCGGGGAGCTGTTTTTT
CDR3 protein: CSVPKPGTGGTGELFF

clone size: few
D gene: -
V gene: TRBV18
J gene: TRBJ2-3
CDR3 DNA: TGTGCCAGCTCACCCGGAGGGATAGATACGCAGTATTTT
CDR3 protein: CASSPGGIDTQYF

clone size: -
D gene: -
V gene: TRBV27
J gene: TRBJ2-1
CDR3 DNA: TGTGCCAGCAGTTTTTCTAGAGCAGGCTACAATGAGCAGTTCTTC
CDR3 protein: CASSFSRAGYNEQFF

clone size: many
D gene: TRBD1
V gene: TRBV20-1
J gene: TRBJ1-1
CDR3 DNA: TGCAGTGCTAGAGATCTGAGGCGACAGGGAGGTAAGGACACTGAAGCTTTCTTT
CDR3 protein: CSARDLRRQGGKDTEAFF

clone size: many
D gene: -
V gene: TRBV7-2
J gene: TRBJ2-5
CDR3 DNA: TGTGCCAGCAGCTTGAAAGCGGGTGGGGTGGGAACCCAGTACTTC
CDR3 protein: CASSLKAGGVGTQYF

clone size: -
D gene: -
V gene: TRBV12-3/TRBV12-4
J gene: TRBJ1-3
CDR3 DNA: TGTGCCAGCACCCTAATGGGGGAGGCCATATATTTT
CDR3 protein: CASTLMGEAIYF

clone size: many
D gene: -
V gene: TRBV14
J gene: TRBJ2-1
CDR3 DNA: TGTGCCAGCAGCCAAGTTAATAATGAGCAGTTCTTC
CDR3 protein: CASSQVNNEQFF

clone size: many
D gene: TRBD1
V gene: TRBV12-3/TRBV12-4
J gene: TRBJ1-1
CDR3 DNA: TGTGCCAGCAGTTTAGGACAGGGGACCTCGAACACTGAAGCTTTCTTT
CDR3 protein: CASSLGQGTSNTEAFF

clone size: few
D gene: TRBD1
V gene: TRBV6-1
J gene: TRBJ2-7
CDR3 DNA: TGTGCCAGCAGTGTTCGGACAGGGGCTTACGAGCAGTACTTC
CDR3 protein: CASSVRTGAYEQYF

clone size: many
D gene: TRBD2
V gene: TRBV6-1
J gene: TRBJ2-2
CDR3 DNA: TGTGCCAGCAAACCGGGAGGGCCAGACAGCGGGGAGCTGTTTTTT
CDR3 protein: CASKPGGPDSGELFF

clone size: many
D gene: TRBD1
V gene: TRBV18
J gene: TRBJ1-1
CDR3 DNA: TGTGCCAGCTCACAGAGGACAGGGACAAACACTGAAGCTTTCTTT
CDR3 protein: CASSQRTGTNTEAFF

clone size: many
D gene: -
V gene: TRBV7-8
J gene: TRBJ2-1
CDR3 DNA: TGTGCCAGCAGCTTACGGGGACCGTACAATGAGCAGTTCTTC
CDR3 protein: CASSLRGPYNEQFF

clone size: many
D gene: -
V gene: TRBV5-1
J gene: TRBJ2-1
CDR3 DNA: TGCGCCAGCAGCTTGTCGTTGCAGGGCAATGAGCAGTTCTTC
CDR3 protein: CASSLSLQGNEQFF

clone size: many
D gene: TRBD2
V gene: TRBV5-1
J gene: TRBJ2-1
CDR3 DNA: TGCGCCAGCAGCTTGGGCGGGAGGACCGATGAGCAGTTCTTC
CDR3 protein: CASSLGGRTDEQFF

clone size: many
D gene: TRBD1
V gene: TRBV28
J gene: TRBJ1-1
CDR3 DNA: TGTGCCGGGGGGACAGGGGACACTGAAGCTTTCTTT
CDR3 protein: CAGGTGDTEAFF

clone size: many
D gene: TRBD2
V gene: TRBV2
J gene: TRBJ2-7
CDR3 DNA: TGTGCCAGCAGTATGAAGACTAGCGGAAAGCCCGAGCAGTACTTC
CDR3 protein: CASSMKTSGKPEQYF

clone size: many
D gene: TRBD1
V gene: TRBV11-2
J gene: TRBJ2-5
CDR3 DNA: TGTGCCAGCAGACCGAACCTGGGACAGGGTGTGGAAGAGACCCAGTACTTC
CDR3 protein: CASRPNLGQGVEETQYF

clone size: many
D gene: -
V gene: TRBV6-2/TRBV6-3
J gene: TRBJ2-6
CDR3 DNA: TGTGCCAGCAGTCTCCAACAGGCTGGGGCCAACGTCCTGACTTTC
CDR3 protein: CASSLQQAGANVLTF

clone size: many
D gene: -
V gene: TRBV27
J gene: TRBJ1-5
CDR3 DNA: TGTGCCAGCAGTTTTGGGGTCACTGGCAATCAGCCCCAGCATTTT
CDR3 protein: CASSFGVTGNQPQHF

clone size: -
D gene: -
V gene: TRBV25-1
J gene: TRBJ2-7
CDR3 DNA: TGTGCCAGCAGTGAAATTCGCGAGCAGTACTTC
CDR3 protein: CASSEIREQYF

clone size: many
D gene: -
V gene: TRBV27
J gene: TRBJ2-1
CDR3 DNA: TGTGCCAGCAGTTACGTGACTAGGCTCTACAATGAGCAGTTCTTC
CDR3 protein: CASSYVTRLYNEQFF

clone size: many
D gene: TRBD1
V gene: TRBV28
J gene: TRBJ1-1
CDR3 DNA: TGTGCCAGCAGTAAGGGACAGATAACCGTGAACACTGAAGCTTTCTTT
CDR3 protein: CASSKGQITVNTEAFF

clone size: many
D gene: -
V gene: TRBV6-2/TRBV6-3
J gene: TRBJ2-7
CDR3 DNA: TGTGCCAGCAGTCCTCCCGGCTTCTCCTACGAGCAGTACTTC
CDR3 protein: CASSPPGFSYEQYF

clone size: many
D gene: TRBD1
V gene: TRBV7-2
J gene: TRBJ2-7
CDR3 DNA: TGTGCCAGCAGCTTTATGGACAGGGGCTCCTACGAGCAGTACTTC
CDR3 protein: CASSFMDRGSYEQYF

clone size: few
D gene: TRBD2
V gene: TRBV7-9
J gene: TRBJ2-3
CDR3 DNA: TGTGCCAGCAGCTGGCGGACTAGCGGGGGCACAGATACGCAGTATTTT
CDR3 protein: CASSWRTSGGTDTQYF

clone size: few
D gene: -
V gene: TRBV7-8
J gene: TRBJ1-4
CDR3 DNA: TGTGCCAGCAGCTTAAAGATGGACACATCAAATGAAAAACTGTTTTTT
CDR3 protein: CASSLKMDTSNEKLFF

clone size: -
D gene: -
V gene: TRBV9
J gene: TRBJ2-3
CDR3 DNA: TGTGCCAGCAGCGTAGGTGTCAGCACAGATACGCAGTATTTT
CDR3 protein: CASSVGVSTDTQYF

clone size: once
D gene: -
V gene: TRBV10-3
J gene: TRBJ2-3
CDR3 DNA: TGTGCCATCTCACCCTTTAGTCGGGATCAGTCCCCTATCACAGATACGCAGTATTTT
CDR3 protein: CAISPFSRDQSPITDTQYF

clone size: many
D gene: -
V gene: TRBV6-6
J gene: TRBJ1-2
CDR3 DNA: TGTGCCAGCAGTTATTCCCCGGACCAAAACTATGGCTACACCTTC
CDR3 protein: CASSYSPDQNYGYTF

clone size: many
D gene: -
V gene: TRBV12-3/TRBV12-4
J gene: TRBJ2-7
CDR3 DNA: TGTGCCAGCAGTTTCTTCAGGGGAGGTAACGAGCAGTACTTC
CDR3 protein: CASSFFRGGNEQYF

clone size: -
D gene: -
V gene: TRBV20-1
J gene: TRBJ2-7
CDR3 DNA: TGCAGTGCTAGAGGTGTAGCGATCGGGTCCGACGAGCAGTACTTC
CDR3 protein: CSARGVAIGSDEQYF

clone size: few
D gene: TRBD1
V gene: TRBV6-1
J gene: TRBJ2-3
CDR3 DNA: TGTGCCAGCAGTCCCGACAGGGGATACACAGATACGCAGTATTTT
CDR3 protein: CASSPDRGYTDTQYF

clone size: many
D gene: TRBD2
V gene: TRBV11-2
J gene: TRBJ2-7
CDR3 DNA: TGTGCCAGCAGCTTAGAGGCGGGGGGGTACGAGCAGTACTTC
CDR3 protein: CASSLEAGGYEQYF